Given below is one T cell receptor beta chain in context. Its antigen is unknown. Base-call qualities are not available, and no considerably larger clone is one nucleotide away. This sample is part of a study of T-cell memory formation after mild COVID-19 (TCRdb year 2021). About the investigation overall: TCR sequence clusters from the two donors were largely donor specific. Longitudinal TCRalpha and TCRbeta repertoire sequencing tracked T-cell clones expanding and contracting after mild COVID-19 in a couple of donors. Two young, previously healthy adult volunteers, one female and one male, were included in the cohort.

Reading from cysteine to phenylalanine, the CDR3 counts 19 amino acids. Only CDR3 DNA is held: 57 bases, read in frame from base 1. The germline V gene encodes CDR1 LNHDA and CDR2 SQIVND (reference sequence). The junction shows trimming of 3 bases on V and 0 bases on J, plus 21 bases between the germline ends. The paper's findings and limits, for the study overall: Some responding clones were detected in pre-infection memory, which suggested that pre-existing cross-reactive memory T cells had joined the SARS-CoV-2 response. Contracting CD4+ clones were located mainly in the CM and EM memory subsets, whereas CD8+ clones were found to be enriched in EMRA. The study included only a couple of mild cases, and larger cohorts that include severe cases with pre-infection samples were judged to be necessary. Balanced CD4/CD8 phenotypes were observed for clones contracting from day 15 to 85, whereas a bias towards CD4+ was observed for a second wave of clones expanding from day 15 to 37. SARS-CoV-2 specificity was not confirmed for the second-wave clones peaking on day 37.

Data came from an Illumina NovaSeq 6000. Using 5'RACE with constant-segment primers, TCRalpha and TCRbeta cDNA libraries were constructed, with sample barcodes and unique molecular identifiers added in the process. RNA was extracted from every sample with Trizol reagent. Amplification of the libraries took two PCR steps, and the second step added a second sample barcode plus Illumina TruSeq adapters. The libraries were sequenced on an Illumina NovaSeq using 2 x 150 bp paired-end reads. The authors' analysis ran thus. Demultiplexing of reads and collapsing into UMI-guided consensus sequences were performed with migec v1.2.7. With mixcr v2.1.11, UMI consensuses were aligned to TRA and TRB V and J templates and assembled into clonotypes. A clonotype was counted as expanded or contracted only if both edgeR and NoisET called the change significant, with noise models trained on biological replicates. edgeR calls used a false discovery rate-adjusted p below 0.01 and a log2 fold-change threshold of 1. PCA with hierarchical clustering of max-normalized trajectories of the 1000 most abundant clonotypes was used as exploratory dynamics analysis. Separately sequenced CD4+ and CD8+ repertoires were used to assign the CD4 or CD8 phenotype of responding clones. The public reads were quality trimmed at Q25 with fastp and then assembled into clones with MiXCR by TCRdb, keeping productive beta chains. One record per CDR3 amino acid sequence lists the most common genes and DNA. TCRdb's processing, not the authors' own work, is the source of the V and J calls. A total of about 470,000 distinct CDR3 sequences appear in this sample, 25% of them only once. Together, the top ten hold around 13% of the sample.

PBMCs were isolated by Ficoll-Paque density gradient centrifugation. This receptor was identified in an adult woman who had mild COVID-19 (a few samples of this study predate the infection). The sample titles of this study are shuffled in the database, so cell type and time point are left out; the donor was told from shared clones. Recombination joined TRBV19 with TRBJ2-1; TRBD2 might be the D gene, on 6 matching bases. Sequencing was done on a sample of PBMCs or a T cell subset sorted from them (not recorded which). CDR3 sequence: CASSMLVVWRESSYNEQFF. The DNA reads TGTGCCAGTAGTATGCTCGTGGTGTGGCGGGAAAGCTCCTACAATGAGCAGTTCTTC. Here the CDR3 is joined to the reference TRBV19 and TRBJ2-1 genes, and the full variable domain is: DGGITQSPKYLFRKEGQNVTLSCEQNLNHDAMYWYRQDPGQGLRLIYYSQIVNDFQKGDIAEGYSVSREKKESFPLTVTSAQKNPTAFYLCASSMLVVWRESSYNEQFFGPGTRLTVL.